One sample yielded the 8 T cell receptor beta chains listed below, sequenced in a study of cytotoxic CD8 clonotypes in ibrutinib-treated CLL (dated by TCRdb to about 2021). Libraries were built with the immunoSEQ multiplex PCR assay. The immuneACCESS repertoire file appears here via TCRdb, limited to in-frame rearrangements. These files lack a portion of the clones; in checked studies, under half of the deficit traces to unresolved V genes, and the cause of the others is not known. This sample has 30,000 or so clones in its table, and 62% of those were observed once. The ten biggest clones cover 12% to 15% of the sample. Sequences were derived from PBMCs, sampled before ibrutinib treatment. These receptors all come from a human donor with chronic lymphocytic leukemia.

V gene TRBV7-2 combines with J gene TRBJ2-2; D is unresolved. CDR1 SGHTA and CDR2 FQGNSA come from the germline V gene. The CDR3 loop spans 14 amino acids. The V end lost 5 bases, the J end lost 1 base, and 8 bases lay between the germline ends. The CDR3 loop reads CASSTAGNTGELFF. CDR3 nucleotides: TGTGCCAGCAGCACAGCCGGGAACACCGGGGAGCTGTTTTTT. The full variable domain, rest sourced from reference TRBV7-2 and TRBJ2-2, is GAGVSQSPSNKVTEKGKDVELRCDPISGHTALYWYRQSLGQGLEFLIYFQGNSAPDKSGLPSDRFSAERTGGSVSTLTIQRTQQEDSAVYLCASSTAGNTGELFFGEGSRLTVL.

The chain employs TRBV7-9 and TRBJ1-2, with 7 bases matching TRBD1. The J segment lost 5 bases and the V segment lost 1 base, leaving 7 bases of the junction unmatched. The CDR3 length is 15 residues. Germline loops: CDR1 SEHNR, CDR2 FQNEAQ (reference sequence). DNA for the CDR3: TGTGCCAGCAGCTTAGAGGGCCTGACAGGGTATGGCTACACCTTC. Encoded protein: CASSLEGLTGYGYTF.

The CDR3 DNA reads as TGTGCCAGCTCCCAAAGCGCAGGGACCGAGCAGTACTTC. This translates into CASSQSAGTEQYF. This chain uses TRBV9 with TRBJ2-7; D might be TRBD1 or TRBD2, each matching 5 bases. The length of the CDR3 is 13 residues. V was trimmed by 7 bases and J by 6 bases, leaving 17 bases between them. Germline V CDR1 and CDR2: SGDLS, YYNGEE.

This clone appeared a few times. CDR3 loop: CASSFPRQGATDTQYF. The CDR3 bases are TGCGCCAGCAGCTTCCCGCGACAGGGGGCGACAGATACGCAGTATTTT. The rearrangement joins TRBV5-1 to TRBJ2-3; 10 bases are a match to TRBD1. CDR1 is SGHRS, CDR2 YFSETQ, per germline. The CDR3 length is 16 residues. Germline trimming cut 2 bases from V and 3 bases from J; bases unmatched to any gene: 6.

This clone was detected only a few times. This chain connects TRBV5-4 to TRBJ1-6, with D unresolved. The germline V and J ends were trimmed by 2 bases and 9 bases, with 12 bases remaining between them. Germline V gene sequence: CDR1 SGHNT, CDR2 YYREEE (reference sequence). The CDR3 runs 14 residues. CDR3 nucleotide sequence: TGTGCCAGCAGCTTTAGGGTCGAGGGTTCACCCCTCCACTTT. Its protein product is CASSFRVEGSPLHF.

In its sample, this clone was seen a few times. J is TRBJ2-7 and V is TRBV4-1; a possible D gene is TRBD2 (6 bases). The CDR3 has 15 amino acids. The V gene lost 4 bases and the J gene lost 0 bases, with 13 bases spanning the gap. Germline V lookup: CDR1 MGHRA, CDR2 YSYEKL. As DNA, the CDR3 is TGCGCCAGCAGCCCTCGGGACTTAAGCTCCTACGAGCAGTACTTC. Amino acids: CASSPRDLSSYEQYF.

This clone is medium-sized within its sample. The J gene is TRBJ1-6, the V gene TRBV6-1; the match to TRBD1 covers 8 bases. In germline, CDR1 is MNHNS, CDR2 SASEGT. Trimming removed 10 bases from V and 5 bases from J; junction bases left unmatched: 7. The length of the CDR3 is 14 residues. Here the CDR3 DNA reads TGTGCCACCGCTCTGGGACAGGATAATTCACCCCTCCACTTT. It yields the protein CATALGQDNSPLHF.

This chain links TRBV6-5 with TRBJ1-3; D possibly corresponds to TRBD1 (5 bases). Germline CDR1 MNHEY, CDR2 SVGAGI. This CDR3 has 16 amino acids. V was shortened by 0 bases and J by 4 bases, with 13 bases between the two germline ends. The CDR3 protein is CASSYSGGVAGNTIYF. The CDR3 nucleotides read TGTGCCAGCAGTTACTCGGGGGGAGTTGCAGGAAACACCATATATTTT.